One and the same sample provided the 6 T cell receptor beta chains below, sequenced in a study of CD8+ T cells in alopecia areata. Sample treatment: oral pan-JAK inhibitor, 5-10 mg twice daily. The authors extracted RNA and reverse transcribed it into cDNA as the sequencing template. Using immunoSEQ multiplex PCR, the repertoire was profiled, and TCRdb retains in-frame clones only, with some absent. The sample carries about 270,000 clones, around three fifths recorded once. The sequencing used CD4+ T cells sorted from blood, collected between weeks 51 and 52, from a patient treated with tofacitinib. These TCRs come from a human donor with alopecia areata.

This clone has only one observation. This chain joins TRBV7-3 and TRBJ1-1, with unresolved D. Trimming left V 6 bases short and J 1 base short, with 9 bases between. The CDR3 runs 13 residues. CDR1 and CDR2 (germline): SGHTA, FQGTGA. The CDR3 DNA reads as TGTGCCAGCAGTAAGGACGGGAACACTGAAGCTTTCTTT. Amino acid sequence: CASSKDGNTEAFF.

The chain employs TRBV14 and TRBJ1-1; TRBD1 might be the D (5 bases). This CDR3 is built from 15 residues. V was trimmed by 0 bases and J by 4 bases, leaving 12 bases between them. In germline, CDR1 is SGHDN, CDR2 FVKESK. The CDR3 DNA follows: TGTGCCAGCAGCCAAGACCAGGGTTGGGGCACTGAAGCTTTCTTT. Its translation: CASSQDQGWGTEAFF.

This chain's CDR3 is CASSLVAGKETQYF. DNA for the CDR3: TGCGCCAGCAGCTTGGTGGCAGGGAAAGAGACCCAGTACTTC. V and J are TRBV5-1 and TRBJ2-5, with D tentatively TRBD1 (5 bases). V was pared by 0 bases and J by 3 bases, with 9 bases between. The CDR3 spans 14 residues. From germline, CDR1 is SGHRS and CDR2 YFSETQ.

The V call is TRBV7-2, the J call TRBJ2-1; 13 bases line up with TRBD2. CDR1 and CDR2 from the germline V gene are SGHTA and FQGNSA. The length of the CDR3 is 14 residues. With V trimmed by 5 bases and J by 13 bases, 8 bases remained unmatched. The CDR3 nucleotides read TGTGCCAGCAGCGAAAGAACTAGCGGGGGGGCCCAGTTCTTC. Amino acid sequence: CASSERTSGGAQFF.

This clone showed up just a few times. The chain recombines TRBV5-4 with TRBJ2-2; 7 bases align to TRBD1. CDR3 length equals 15 residues. CDR1 and CDR2 from the germline V gene are SGHNT and YYREEE (reference sequence). Trimming cost V 0 bases and J 1 base; bases outside gene matches: 0. The CDR3 here is CASSLGDRNTGELFF. The CDR3 DNA reads TGTGCCAGCAGCTTGGGGGACAGGAACACCGGGGAGCTGTTTTTT.

CDR3 in amino acids: CAWSEFNSYEQYF. CDR3 DNA sequence: TGTGCCTGGAGCGAGTTCAACTCCTACGAGCAGTACTTC. This chain connects TRBV30 to TRBJ2-7; no firm D call. This CDR3 is 13 amino acids long. The V and J ends lost 3 bases and 0 bases respectively, with 9 bases between them. Germline V CDR1 and CDR2: GTSNPN, SVGIG (reference sequence).